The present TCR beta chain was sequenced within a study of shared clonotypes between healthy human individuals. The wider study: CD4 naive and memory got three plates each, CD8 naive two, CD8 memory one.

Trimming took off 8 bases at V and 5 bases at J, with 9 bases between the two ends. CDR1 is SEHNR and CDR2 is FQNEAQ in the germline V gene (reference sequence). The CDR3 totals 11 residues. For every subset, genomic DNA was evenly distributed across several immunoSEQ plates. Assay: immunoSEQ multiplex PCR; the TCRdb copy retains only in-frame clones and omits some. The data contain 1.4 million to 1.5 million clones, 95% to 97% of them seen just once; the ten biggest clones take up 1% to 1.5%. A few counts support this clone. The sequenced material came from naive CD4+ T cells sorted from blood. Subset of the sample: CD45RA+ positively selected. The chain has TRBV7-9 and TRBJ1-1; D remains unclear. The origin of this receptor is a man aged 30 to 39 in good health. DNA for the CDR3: TGTGCCAGCCTCAAAGCGACTGAAGCTTTCTTT. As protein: CASLKATEAFF. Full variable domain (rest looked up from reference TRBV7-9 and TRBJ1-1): DTGVSQNPRHKITKRGQNVTFRCDPISEHNRLYWYRQTLGQGPEFLTYFQNEAQLEKSRLLSDRFSAERPKGSFSTLEIQRTEQGDSAMYLCASLKATEAFFGQGTRLTVV.